The 6 T cell receptor beta chains presented below share a single source sample, sequenced in a study of cytomegalovirus exposure and HLA in healthy donors. This PCR relied on a set of 60 Vbeta primers and 13 Jbeta primers. The method was immunoSEQ multiplex PCR; TCRdb's version includes in-frame clones alone and lacks a portion of them. The sample includes around 140,000 clones. The sequenced material came from PBMCs. The receptors originated from a woman aged 45-65 years in good health and CMV-seronegative.

V is TRBV4-1 and J is TRBJ1-3, with D possibly being TRBD1 (6 bases). The CDR3 covers 15 residues. V gave up 5 bases and J gave up 4 bases, with 15 bases separating them. Per the germline V gene, CDR1 is MGHRA and CDR2 is YSYEKL. CDR3 protein: CASSDRQVPGNTIYF. CDR3 nucleotides: TGCGCCAGCAGCGACCGACAGGTACCCGGAAACACCATATATTTT.

This chain connects TRBV2 to TRBJ2-1; TRBD2 aligns across 9 bases. Germline V CDR1 and CDR2: SNHLY, FYNNEI. J was trimmed by 7 bases and V by 4 bases; bases with no gene match: 8. The CDR3 is made up of 15 amino acids. The CDR3 sequence: CASSVSSGRGNEQFF. CDR3 sequence (DNA): TGTGCCAGCAGTGTCAGTAGCGGGAGAGGAAATGAGCAGTTCTTC.

This sequence joins TRBV6-4 and TRBJ1-2; D not resolved. V was shortened by 0 bases and J by 5 bases, with 13 bases between the two germline ends. CDR1 and CDR2 (germline): MRHNA, SNTAGT. The CDR3 has 15 amino acids. CDR3 sequence: CASSDSGARVYGYTF. Here the CDR3 DNA reads TGTGCCAGCAGTGACTCAGGTGCTCGGGTTTATGGCTACACCTTC.

This chain links TRBV5-1 with TRBJ2-7; TRBD2 agrees at 10 bases. CDR1 and CDR2 (germline): SGHRS, YFSETQ. This CDR3 comprises 16 residues. V shed 0 bases, J shed 2 bases, and the junction held 5 bases outside the gene matches. DNA for the CDR3: TGCGCCAGCAGCTTGGCCGGCAGCGGGAGGGCCTACGAGCAGTACTTC. Residues: CASSLAGSGRAYEQYF.

CDR3 nucleotides: TGTGCCAGCAGTTACTCGATAGCAGGGGGGAACACTGAAGCTTTCTTT. It is translated as CASSYSIAGGNTEAFF. The rearrangement links TRBV6-5 to TRBJ1-1, with 7 bases matching TRBD1. The CDR3 runs to 16 residues. J lost 1 base, V lost 0 bases, and 5 bases had no gene match. Germline assignment: CDR1 MNHEY and CDR2 SVGAGI.

Notes on this clone: Additional DNA sequences in this sample encode the identical CDR3. The gene calls are TRBV6-5 and TRBJ2-7; D call uncertain. Germline assignment: CDR1 MNHEY and CDR2 SVGAGI. V lost 0 bases, J lost 0 bases, and 9 bases lay in between. The CDR3 covers 15 residues. The CDR3 nucleotides are TGTGCCAGCAGTTACTCGAGCGCTTACTCCTACGAGCAGTACTTC. Amino acid sequence: CASSYSSAYSYEQYF.